This T cell receptor (beta chain) was observed in a study of Ad26.COV2.S vaccination and SARS-CoV-2 variants. Study summary: The Ad26.COV2.S arm of the COV1001 trial was where the donor was placed. Participants got Ad26.COV2.S intramuscularly, once or twice 56 days apart.

The treatment denotes: over 15 received Ad26.COV2.S at low or high dose, single or two shots; roughly five received placebo; per-sample allocation not given. Repertoires come from day 63 after the first vaccine or placebo injection. Sequenced by immunoSEQ multiplex PCR; TCRdb stores in-frame clones only, minus some. The sample records about 480,000 clones, around 88% being singletons. The sample holds one count of this clone. Antigen: not known. V was pared by 2 bases and J by 2 bases, with 12 bases between. Germline CDR1 MDHEN, CDR2 SYDVKM. This CDR3 has 15 amino acids. Points from the study as a whole: Reported post-vaccination CD8+ and CD4+ T cell responses to spike showed substantial breadth.

V is TRBV28 and J is TRBJ1-2; possible D gene TRBD1, 5 bases. This receptor was taken from a person aged 18 to 65 who received the Ad26.COV2.S COVID-19 vaccine or a placebo. The sequenced sample was peripheral blood, obtained in a trial of Ad26.COV2.S vaccine versus placebo. The CDR3 region has the DNA TGTGCCAGCAGTTTAAGCTGGGGGGGGAACTATGGCTACACCTTC. This encodes CASSLSWGGNYGYTF.